Each of the 8 T cell receptor beta chains below was sequenced from the same sample in a study of T cell changes during pregnancy in multiple sclerosis. Sequencing used immunoSEQ multiplex PCR; TCRdb keeps in-frame clones, though not all of them. The sample lists approximately 44,000 clones, around nine tenths occurring once. The specimen was CD4+ T cells from peripheral blood mononuclear cells, collected before pregnancy. The source of these receptors is a female donor with multiple sclerosis, enrolled in a pregnancy study.

This clone was seen a single time. This chain's CDR3 is CASSEQEGNYGYTF. The DNA for the CDR3 is TGTGCCAGCAGTGAACAGGAGGGAAACTATGGCTACACCTTC. The chain recombines TRBV6-1 with TRBJ1-2; D gene uncertain. The V and J ends lost 2 bases and 2 bases respectively, with 9 bases between them. Germline CDR1 reads MNHNS; CDR2 reads SASEGT. The CDR3 contains 14 residues.

This clone appeared once. The genes are TRBV29-1 and TRBJ2-5; TRBD1 aligns across 7 bases. This CDR3 comprises 13 residues. Germline CDR1 and CDR2: SQVTM and ANQGSEA. V lost 7 bases and J lost 5; bases outside the gene matches: 10. The CDR3, as DNA: TGCAGCGCTCCGACAGGGAACCTGGAGACCCAGTACTTC. Translation gives CSAPTGNLETQYF.

This chain connects TRBV6-5 to TRBJ1-1; TRBD1 matches 8 bases. This CDR3 spans 15 amino acids. CDR1 and CDR2 (germline): MNHEY, SVGAGI. J gave up 0 bases and V 5 bases, and 5 bases lay outside the gene matches. Here the CDR3 reads CASSKTGALNTEAFF. The CDR3 region has the DNA TGTGCCAGCAGTAAGACAGGGGCCCTGAACACTGAAGCTTTCTTT.

There are a few counts of this clone. V gene TRBV6-6 combines with J gene TRBJ1-5; 7 bases line up with TRBD1. V lost 5 bases to trimming and J lost 6 bases; unmatched junction nucleotides: 7. The CDR3 spans 14 residues. Germline CDR1 is MNHNY and CDR2 is SVGAGI (reference sequence). The CDR3 DNA follows: TGTGCCAGCAGTAAGACAGGGACGGGTCAGCCCCAGCATTTT. It encodes CASSKTGTGQPQHF.

In DNA form, the CDR3 reads TGTGCCAGCAGCCAAGATTACTCAACAGATACGCAGTATTTT. Its translation: CASSQDYSTDTQYF. The chain joins TRBV14 to TRBJ2-3; no reliable D call. The germline V and J ends were trimmed by 0 bases and 3 bases, with 7 bases remaining between them. The CDR3 is 14 amino acids. The germline V gene encodes CDR1 SGHDN and CDR2 FVKESK.

The V and J genes are TRBV5-8 and TRBJ1-1; 7 positions match TRBD1. The CDR3 spans 15 residues. The junction had 8 bases not matched to a gene; V was cut back by 1 base and J by 5 bases. Germline assignment: CDR1 SGHTS and CDR2 YDEGEE. The CDR3 sequence: CASSLFRQGRTEAFF. CDR3 nucleotide sequence: TGTGCCAGCAGCTTGTTCCGACAGGGCAGGACTGAAGCTTTCTTT.

The chain's CDR3 is CASKGPGENYEQYF. The CDR3 DNA reads TGTGCCAGTAAGGGGCCAGGGGAAAACTACGAGCAGTACTTC. The genes are TRBV19 and TRBJ2-7, with D maybe TRBD1 (6 bases). The CDR3 contains 14 residues. CDR1 is LNHDA, CDR2 SQIVND, per germline (reference sequence). V gave up 7 bases and J gave up 3 bases, with 16 bases separating them.

This rearrangement joins TRBV5-1 to TRBJ2-7, with D perhaps matching TRBD1 (7 bases). Trimming cost V 4 bases and J 2 bases, with 16 bases left between them. This CDR3 is built from 15 residues. Germline V CDR1 and CDR2: SGHRS, YFSETQ. CDR3 coding DNA: TGCGCCAGCAGCCTGAGGTCAGGGGGGACCTACGAGCAGTACTTC. It specifies CASSLRSGGTYEQYF.